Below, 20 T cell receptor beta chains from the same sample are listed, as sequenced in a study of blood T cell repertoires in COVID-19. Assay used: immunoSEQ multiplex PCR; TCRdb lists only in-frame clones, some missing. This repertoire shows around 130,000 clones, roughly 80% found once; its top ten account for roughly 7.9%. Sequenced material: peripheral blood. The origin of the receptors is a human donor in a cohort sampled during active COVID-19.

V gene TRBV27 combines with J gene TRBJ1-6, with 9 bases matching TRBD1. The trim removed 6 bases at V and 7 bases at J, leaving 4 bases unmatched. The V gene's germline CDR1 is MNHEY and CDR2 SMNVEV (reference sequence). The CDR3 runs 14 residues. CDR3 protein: CASRTGTGNSPLHF. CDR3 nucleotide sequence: TGTGCCAGCAGGACCGGGACAGGGAATTCACCCCTCCACTTT.

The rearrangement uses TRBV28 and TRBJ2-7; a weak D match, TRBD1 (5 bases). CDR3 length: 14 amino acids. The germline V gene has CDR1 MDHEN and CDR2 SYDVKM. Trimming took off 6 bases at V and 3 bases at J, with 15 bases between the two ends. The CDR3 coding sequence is TGTGCCAGCAGCCCGACAGAGCCCGGCTACGAGCAGTACTTC. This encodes CASSPTEPGYEQYF.

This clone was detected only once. The CDR3: CASSISGDYEQYF. CDR3 DNA sequence: TGTGCCAGTAGTATCTCCGGGGACTACGAGCAGTACTTC. V gene TRBV19 combines with J gene TRBJ2-7; D is perhaps TRBD2 (5 bases). The CDR3 sequence is 13 residues long. Trimming shortened V by 3 bases and J by 3 bases, and 9 bases separated the two germline ends. In germline, CDR1 is LNHDA, CDR2 SQIVND (reference sequence).

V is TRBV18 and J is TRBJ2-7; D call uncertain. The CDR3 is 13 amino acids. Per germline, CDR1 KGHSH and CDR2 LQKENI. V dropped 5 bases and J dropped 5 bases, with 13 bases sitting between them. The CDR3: CASSAHHSDEQYF. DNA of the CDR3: TGTGCCAGCTCAGCACACCATTCAGACGAGCAGTACTTC.

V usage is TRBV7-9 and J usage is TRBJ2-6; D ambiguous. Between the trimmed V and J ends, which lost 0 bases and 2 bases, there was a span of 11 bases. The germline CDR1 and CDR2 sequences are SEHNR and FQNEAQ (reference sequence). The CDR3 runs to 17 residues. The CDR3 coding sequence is TGTGCCAGCAGCTTAGCGTCGCAGCGCGCTGGGGCCAACGTCCTGACTTTC. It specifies CASSLASQRAGANVLTF.

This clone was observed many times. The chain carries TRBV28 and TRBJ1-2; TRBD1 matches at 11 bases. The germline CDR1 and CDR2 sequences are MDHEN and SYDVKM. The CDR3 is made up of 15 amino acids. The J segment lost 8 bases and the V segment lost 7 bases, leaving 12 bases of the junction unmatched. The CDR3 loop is CASTFHGTGGGGYTF. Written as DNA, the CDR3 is TGTGCCAGCACCTTTCATGGGACAGGGGGTGGAGGCTACACCTTC.

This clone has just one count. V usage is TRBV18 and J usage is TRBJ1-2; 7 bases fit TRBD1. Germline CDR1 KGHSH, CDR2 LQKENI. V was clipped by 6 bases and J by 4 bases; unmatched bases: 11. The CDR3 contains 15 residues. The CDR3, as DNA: TGTGCCAGCTCGTCAGCGACAGGGACCACCTATGGCTACACCTTC. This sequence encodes CASSSATGTTYGYTF.

For the CDR3, the DNA is TGTGCCAGCAGTCCCGACAGGGCCGAGCAGTACTTC. Its translation is CASSPDRAEQYF. The V and J genes are TRBV12-3 or TRBV12-4 and TRBJ2-7, with 7 bases that match TRBD1. The CDR3 sequence is 12 residues long. The junction had 4 bases not matched to a gene; V was cut back by 5 bases and J by 6 bases.

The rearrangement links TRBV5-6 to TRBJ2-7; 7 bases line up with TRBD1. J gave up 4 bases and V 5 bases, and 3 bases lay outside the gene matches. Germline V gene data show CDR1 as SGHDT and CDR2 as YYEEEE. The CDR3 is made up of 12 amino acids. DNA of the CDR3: TGTGCCAGCAGTCAGACAGGGTACGAGCAGTACTTC. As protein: CASSQTGYEQYF.

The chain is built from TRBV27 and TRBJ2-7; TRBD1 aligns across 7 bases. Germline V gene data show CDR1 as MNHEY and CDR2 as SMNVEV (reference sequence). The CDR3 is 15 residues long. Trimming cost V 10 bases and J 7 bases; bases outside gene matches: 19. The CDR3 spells CATSAHRGQSSEQYF. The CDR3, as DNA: TGTGCCACCTCAGCCCACAGGGGACAATCGAGTGAGCAGTACTTC.

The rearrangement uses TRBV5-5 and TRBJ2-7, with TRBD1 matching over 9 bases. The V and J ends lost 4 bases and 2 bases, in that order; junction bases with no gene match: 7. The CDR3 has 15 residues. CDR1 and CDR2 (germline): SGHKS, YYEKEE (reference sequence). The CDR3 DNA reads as TGTGCCAGCAGCGCGGGACAGGGCTTTCCCTACGAGCAGTACTTC. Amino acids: CASSAGQGFPYEQYF.

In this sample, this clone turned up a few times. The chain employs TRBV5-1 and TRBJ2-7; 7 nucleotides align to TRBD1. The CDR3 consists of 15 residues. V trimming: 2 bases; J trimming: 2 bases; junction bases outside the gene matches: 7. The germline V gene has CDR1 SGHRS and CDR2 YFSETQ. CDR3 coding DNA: TGCGCCAGCAGCTTAACAGGGGAAAGAACCTACGAGCAGTACTTC. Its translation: CASSLTGERTYEQYF.

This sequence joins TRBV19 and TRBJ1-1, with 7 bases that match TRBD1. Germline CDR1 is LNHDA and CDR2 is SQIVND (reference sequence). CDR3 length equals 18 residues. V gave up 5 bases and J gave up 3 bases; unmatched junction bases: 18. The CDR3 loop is CASSDDPTGIGIDTEAFF. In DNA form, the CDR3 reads TGTGCCAGTAGTGACGACCCGACAGGGATAGGGATCGACACTGAAGCTTTCTTT.

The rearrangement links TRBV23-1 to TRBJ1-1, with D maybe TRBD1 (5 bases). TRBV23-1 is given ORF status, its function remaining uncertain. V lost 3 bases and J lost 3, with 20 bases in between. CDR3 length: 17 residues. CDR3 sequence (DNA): TGCGCCAGCAGTCATACCCCCCCCCGGGGGGACTACACTGAAGCTTTCTTT. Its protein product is CASSHTPPRGDYTEAFF.

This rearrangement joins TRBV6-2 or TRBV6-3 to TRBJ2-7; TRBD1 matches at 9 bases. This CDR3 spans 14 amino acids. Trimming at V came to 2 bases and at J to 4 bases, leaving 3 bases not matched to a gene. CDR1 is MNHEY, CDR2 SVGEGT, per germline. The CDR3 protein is CASSYGTGFYEQYF. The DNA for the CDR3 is TGTGCCAGCAGTTACGGGACAGGGTTTTACGAGCAGTACTTC.

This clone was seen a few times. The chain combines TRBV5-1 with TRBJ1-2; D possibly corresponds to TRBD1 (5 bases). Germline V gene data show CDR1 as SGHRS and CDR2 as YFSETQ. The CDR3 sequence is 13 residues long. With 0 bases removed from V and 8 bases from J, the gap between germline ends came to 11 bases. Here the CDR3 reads CASSLASGEGYTF. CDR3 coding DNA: TGCGCCAGCAGCTTGGCTTCGGGGGAGGGCTACACCTTC.

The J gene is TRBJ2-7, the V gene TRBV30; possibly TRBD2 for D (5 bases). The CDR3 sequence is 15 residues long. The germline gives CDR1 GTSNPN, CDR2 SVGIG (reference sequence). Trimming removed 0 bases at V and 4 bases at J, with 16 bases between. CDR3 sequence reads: CAWSVADSILYEQYF. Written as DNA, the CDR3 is TGTGCCTGGAGTGTAGCGGATTCGATATTATACGAGCAGTACTTC.

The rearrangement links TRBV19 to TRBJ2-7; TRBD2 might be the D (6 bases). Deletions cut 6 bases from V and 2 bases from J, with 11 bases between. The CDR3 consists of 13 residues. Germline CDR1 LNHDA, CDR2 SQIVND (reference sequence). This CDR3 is CASSATRAYEQYF. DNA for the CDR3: TGTGCCAGTAGCGCGACTAGGGCCTACGAGCAGTACTTC.

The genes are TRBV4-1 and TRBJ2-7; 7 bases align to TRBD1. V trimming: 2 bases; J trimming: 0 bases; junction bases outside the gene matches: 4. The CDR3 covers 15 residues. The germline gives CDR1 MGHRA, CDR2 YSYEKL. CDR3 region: CASSQLDRDSYEQYF. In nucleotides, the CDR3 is TGCGCCAGCAGCCAATTAGACAGGGACTCCTACGAGCAGTACTTC.

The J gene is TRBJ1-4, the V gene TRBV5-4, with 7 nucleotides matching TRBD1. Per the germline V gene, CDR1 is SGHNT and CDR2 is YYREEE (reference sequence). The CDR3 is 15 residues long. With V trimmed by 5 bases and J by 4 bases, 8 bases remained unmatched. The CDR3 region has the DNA TGTGCCAGCAGTCCTGGACAGGCGAATAATGAAAAACTGTTTTTT. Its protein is CASSPGQANNEKLFF.